Listed below are T cell receptor beta chains from one sample, sequenced in a study of T cell responses to AZD1222 COVID-19 vaccine. Sequenced by immunoSEQ multiplex PCR; TCRdb stores in-frame clones only, minus some. The sample holds roughly 190,000 clones, roughly 93% seen once. This specimen consisted of peripheral blood, obtained on day 0 of AZD1222 vaccination. The receptors come from an adult in good health. Both conserved end residues are part of each CDR3. Each record gives: clone size, V gene, D gene, J gene, CDR3 DNA, CDR3 protein. The D gene is left open where the match is weak. Only some rows state a clone size, as once, few, many or a class for expanded clones.

NA	TRBV9	TRBD1	TRBJ2-7	TGTGCCAGCAGCTCCGACAGGGGTTCCTACGAGCAGTACTTC	CASSSDRGSYEQYF
NA	TRBV9	NA	TRBJ1-2	TGTGCCAGCAGCGTACGGACAGATCCCTATGGCTACACCTTC	CASSVRTDPYGYTF
NA	TRBV7-6	NA	TRBJ1-3	TGTGCCAGCAGCTTAAGGCCGCGCTCTGGAAACACCATATATTTT	CASSLRPRSGNTIYF
NA	TRBV4-3	NA	TRBJ1-2	TGCGCCAGCAGCAAAGAAGAGTACTATGGCTACACCTTC	CASSKEEYYGYTF
once	TRBV5-6	TRBD2	TRBJ2-1	TGTGCCAGCAGCTTGGACGGGGGGGCCTACAATGAGCAGTTCTTC	CASSLDGGAYNEQFF
NA	TRBV12-5	NA	TRBJ1-3	TGTGCTAGTGGTTTGCCTCTGGCAGGGGTAATATCTGGAAACACCATATATTTT	CASGLPLAGVISGNTIYF
once	TRBV5-1	TRBD1	TRBJ2-7	TGCGCCAGCAGCCCGACAGGGGCCGGCTACGAGCAGTACTTC	CASSPTGAGYEQYF
NA	TRBV5-1	TRBD2	TRBJ2-5	TGCGCCAGCAGCTTAGCGGGACCCGAGTGGACCCAGTACTTC	CASSLAGPEWTQYF
NA	TRBV5-1	TRBD1	TRBJ2-2	TGCGCCAGCAATCTCGACAGGGCGAACACCGGGGAGCTGTTTTTT	CASNLDRANTGELFF
once	TRBV10-3	TRBD2	TRBJ2-7	TGTGCCATCAGTGAGGGGGCTAGCGGAGCCTACGAGCAGTACTTC	CAISEGASGAYEQYF
NA	TRBV15	NA	TRBJ2-1	TGTGCCACCAGCAGAGAAGGCCTGAGACGTACCTTCCCCGAGCAGTTCTTC	CATSREGLRRTFPEQFF
NA	TRBV10-3	TRBD1	TRBJ1-5	TGTGCCATCAGGGGGACAGGGGCTCAGCCCCAGCATTTT	CAIRGTGAQPQHF
NA	TRBV11-3	TRBD1	TRBJ2-7	TGTGCCAGCAGCCTCACCGGGACAGGAGCCTACGAGCAGTACTTC	CASSLTGTGAYEQYF
NA	TRBV7-9	NA	TRBJ2-7	TGTGCCAGCAGCTTAGAGGGGGGTTCCGAGCAGTACTTC	CASSLEGGSEQYF
NA	TRBV21-1	NA	TRBJ2-6	TGTGCCAGCAGCAGAAAGGATCCAGACTCTTCTGGGGCCAACGTCCTGACTTTC	CASSRKDPDSSGANVLTF
NA	TRBV27	NA	TRBJ2-7	TGTGCCAGCAGTTTATCGGTGAATTACGAGCAGTACTTC	CASSLSVNYEQYF
NA	TRBV5-4	NA	TRBJ2-7	TGTGCCAGCAGCCCGAGGGCGTCCGCCTACGAGCAGTACTTC	CASSPRASAYEQYF
NA	TRBV19	NA	TRBJ2-7	TGTGCCAGTAGTGCAACGGACGGCTACGAGCAGTACTTC	CASSATDGYEQYF
NA	TRBV7-2	TRBD1	TRBJ2-7	TGTGCCAGCAGCATATCAGGGGGCTCGGTCGAGCAGTACTTC	CASSISGGSVEQYF
NA	TRBV7-6	TRBD1	TRBJ1-2	TGTGCCAGCAGCTTAGCAGGGGGGGACAGTAGATATGGCTACACCTTC	CASSLAGGDSRYGYTF
NA	TRBV5-1	NA	TRBJ1-4	TGCGCCAGCAGCTTCGATGCTGTTAATGAAAAACTGTTTTTT	CASSFDAVNEKLFF
NA	TRBV6-5	NA	TRBJ2-7	TGTGCCAGCAGTTACAAGTCCGAGCAGTACTTC	CASSYKSEQYF
NA	TRBV4-3	NA	TRBJ1-3	TGCGCCAGCAGCCGGTTAGGGCCTGGAAACACCATATATTTT	CASSRLGPGNTIYF
once	TRBV28	NA	TRBJ1-4	TGTGCCAGCAGTTTACTAGGATTAGCAACTAATGAAAAACTGTTTTTT	CASSLLGLATNEKLFF
NA	TRBV5-6	TRBD2	TRBJ2-2	TGTGCCAGCAGCTCCGGCGGGAGTGAGAGCACCGGGGAGCTGTTTTTT	CASSSGGSESTGELFF
NA	TRBV9	NA	TRBJ1-4	TGTGCCAGCAGCGTAGAAGGGCGGACTAATGAAAAACTGTTTTTT	CASSVEGRTNEKLFF
NA	TRBV3-1/TRBV3-2	NA	TRBJ1-3	TGTGCCAGCAGACAAAACTCTGGAAACACCATATATTTT	CASRQNSGNTIYF
NA	TRBV19	TRBD2	TRBJ2-7	TGTGCCAGTAGTATTGGACTAGCGGGATATGAGCAGTACTTC	CASSIGLAGYEQYF
NA	TRBV29-1	NA	TRBJ1-1	TGCAGCGTGGCGGCGGGGAACACTGAAGCTTTCTTT	CSVAAGNTEAFF
NA	TRBV18	TRBD1	TRBJ2-1	TGTGCCAGCTCACCACCGGCCCCCGGACAGGGGGCGGATGAGCAGTTCTTC	CASSPPAPGQGADEQFF
once	TRBV13	NA	TRBJ1-2	TGTGCCAGCAGCTCCCGACTCCAACCCAACTATGGCTACACCTTC	CASSSRLQPNYGYTF
once	TRBV4-2	NA	TRBJ2-7	TGTGCCAGCAGCCAAGCCAGTAATGTAGCCTACGAGCAGTACTTC	CASSQASNVAYEQYF
NA	TRBV7-9	NA	TRBJ2-2	TGTGCCAGCAGCTATGTGTACACCGGGGAGCTGTTTTTT	CASSYVYTGELFF
NA	TRBV5-6	TRBD1	TRBJ1-2	TGTGCCAGCACCCAGGGGGGGCAGCGCTATGGCTACACCTTC	CASTQGGQRYGYTF
NA	TRBV12-3/TRBV12-4	NA	TRBJ2-7	TGTGCCAGCAGTCAGGCGGGGTTGTCGTACTTC	CASSQAGLSYF
once	TRBV7-6	TRBD1	TRBJ1-1	TGTGCCAGCAGCTTAATTACAGGGGGCGCAAACACTGAAGCTTTCTTT	CASSLITGGANTEAFF
NA	TRBV19	NA	TRBJ1-4	TGTGCCAGTAGTTCGGGACCACTGGGAGAAAAACTGTTTTTT	CASSSGPLGEKLFF
once	TRBV4-2	NA	TRBJ1-1	TGTGCCAGCAGCCAAAGATTAGCGAACACTGAAGCTTTCTTT	CASSQRLANTEAFF
NA	TRBV15	TRBD1	TRBJ1-4	TGTGCCACCAGCAGAGATCCGACAGGGGAAGTATTTTTT	CATSRDPTGEVFF
NA	TRBV7-2	NA	TRBJ1-1	TGTGCCAGCAGCACCCTCGTCGGTACTGAAGCTTTCTTT	CASSTLVGTEAFF
NA	TRBV7-2	TRBD1	TRBJ1-2	TGTGCCAGCAGCTTAGGAGGGACAGAAGCTAACTATGGCTACACCTTT	CASSLGGTEANYGYTF
NA	TRBV4-2	NA	TRBJ1-3	TGTGCCAGCAGCCAAGATTTCACGGGAGGACTCAGCTCTGGAAACACCATATATTTT	CASSQDFTGGLSSGNTIYF
NA	TRBV27	TRBD1	TRBJ1-6	TGTGCCAGCAGCCTACAGGGGCACTATAATTCACCCCTCCACTTT	CASSLQGHYNSPLHF
NA	TRBV19	NA	TRBJ1-1	TGTGCCAGTAGTATCCAACAGCGGAACACTGAAGCTTTCTTT	CASSIQQRNTEAFF
few	TRBV7-9	TRBD1	TRBJ2-2	TGTGCCAGCAGCCAGGACAGGTCCGTACCCGGGGAGCTGTTTTTT	CASSQDRSVPGELFF
NA	TRBV19	TRBD1	TRBJ2-5	TGTGCCAGTACCATGACAGGGGGCGGTGAGACCCAGTACTTC	CASTMTGGGETQYF
NA	TRBV11-2	TRBD1	TRBJ2-5	TGTGCCAGCAGCTTAGATCTTGCAGGGGGTGAGACCCAGTACTTC	CASSLDLAGGETQYF